This T cell receptor (beta chain) stems from a study of read filtering for tumor transcriptome and immune sequencing. Study findings and constraints: In IR-seq, single-read clonotypes were about 81.9% of clonotypes but around 3.2% of reads. IR-seq captured clonotypes deeper and more reliably than RNA-seq. Without single-read clonotypes, shared clonotype proportions correlated more between IR-seq and RNA-seq.

This clonotype was seen at least ten times. Its specificity is unknown. Trimming at V came to 5 bases and at J to 3 bases, leaving 1 base not matched to a gene. Germline lookup yields CDR1 LGHDT and CDR2 YNNKEL (reference sequence). The CDR3 has 13 residues. From around 440 ng of RNA, a library with molecular barcoded alpha/delta and beta/gamma adaptors was made. TCRdb reanalysed the reads using MiXCR and keeps one entry per CDR3 protein. The sample lists about 63,000 distinct CDR3 sequences, approximately 15% seen once, with 45% in the top ten. V and J are TRBV3-1 and TRBJ2-1; TRBD1 matches 7 bases. This clonotype was obtained from a donor at least 40 years old with multiple myeloma. Sequencing was performed on a population of CD138-negative cells sorted from bone marrow. CDR3 nucleotide sequence: TGTGCCAGCAGCTGGGACAGCTACAATGAGCAGTTCTTC. It specifies CASSWDSYNEQFF.